One sample yielded the 27 T cell receptor beta chains listed below, sequenced in a study of CD8 T cells in ankylosing spondylitis. TCRdb re-analysed the 5' RACE reads in MiXCR, keeping a single row per CDR3 protein. Among about 160,000 distinct CDR3 sequences, around 18% were seen once, and the ten largest hold approximately 7.8%. The specimen was blood, either unsorted or a sorted T cell fraction (not recorded which). The receptors originated from a male donor with ankylosing spondylitis or in good health (not recorded which).

This clonotype was observed at least ten times. The chain couples TRBV5-1 to TRBJ1-1; D is unclear. With 3 bases removed from V and 3 bases from J, the gap between germline ends came to 15 bases. Germline V CDR1 and CDR2: SGHRS, YFSETQ. This CDR3 contains 15 residues. CDR3 loop: CASSSTTGSYTEAFF. In nucleotides, the CDR3 is TGCGCCAGCAGCTCCACGACCGGGAGCTACACTGAAGCTTTCTTT.

This clonotype has a count of ten or more. The rearrangement uses TRBV5-1 and TRBJ1-2; TRBD1 matches 7 bases. V was pared by 0 bases and J by 6 bases, with 2 bases of the junction left unmatched. This CDR3 has 13 residues. CDR1 is SGHRS, CDR2 YFSETQ, per germline. The CDR3 region has the DNA TGCGCCAGCAGCTTGGTAGGGGGCGATGGCTACACCTTC. Encoded protein: CASSLVGGDGYTF.

Ten or more counts support this clonotype. The chain recombines TRBV5-6 with TRBJ2-1; possibly TRBD1 for D (6 bases). The CDR3 sequence is 15 residues long. V dropped 4 bases and J dropped 2 bases, with 13 bases sitting between them. Germline assignment: CDR1 SGHDT and CDR2 YYEEEE. The CDR3 DNA follows: TGTGCCAGCAGCCTTTACCGACAGGCCTACAATGAGCAGTTCTTC. Translated: CASSLYRQAYNEQFF.

This clonotype occurred many times. The genes are TRBV6-1 and TRBJ1-4; TRBD1 agrees at 8 bases. J gave up 0 bases and V 6 bases, and 6 bases lay outside the gene matches. CDR1 and CDR2 from the germline V gene are MNHNS and SASEGT. The CDR3 has 16 amino acids. This chain's CDR3 is CASRTTGVATNEKLFF. The CDR3 coding sequence is TGTGCCAGCAGGACGACAGGGGTTGCAACTAATGAAAAACTGTTTTTT.

This clonotype was recorded a few times. The chain carries TRBV15 and TRBJ1-1; D remains ambiguous. CDR1 and CDR2 from the germline V gene are LNHNV and YYDKDF (reference sequence). Trimming took 5 bases from V and 3 from J, leaving 10 bases between them. The CDR3 runs to 13 residues. For the CDR3, the DNA is TGTGCCACCAGCTCCCGTACGGACACTGAAGCTTTCTTT. It specifies CATSSRTDTEAFF.

This clonotype was recorded at least ten times. V gene TRBV29-1 combines with J gene TRBJ2-7, with 9 bases fitting TRBD1. Germline CDR1 SQVTM, CDR2 ANQGSEA. The CDR3 is 13 residues long. V lost 5 bases, J lost 2 bases, and 4 bases stayed unmatched. The CDR3 sequence: CSVKGQGTYEQYF. The CDR3 DNA reads TGCAGCGTTAAGGGACAGGGAACCTACGAGCAGTACTTC.

There are many counts of this clonotype. The chain combines TRBV5-1 with TRBJ1-1; D unclear. Trimming stripped 0 bases from V and 0 bases from J, with 15 bases between. Germline CDR1 and CDR2: SGHRS and YFSETQ. The CDR3 runs to 17 residues. CDR3 in amino acids: CASSLVRVRNMNTEAFF. CDR3 coding DNA: TGCGCCAGCAGCTTGGTTAGGGTGAGAAATATGAACACTGAAGCTTTCTTT.

This clonotype showed up many times. V gene TRBV5-1 combines with J gene TRBJ2-2, with D tentatively TRBD2 (6 bases). Per the germline V gene, CDR1 is SGHRS and CDR2 is YFSETQ. The CDR3 covers 15 residues. V lost 7 bases, J lost 2 bases, and 15 bases lay in between. CDR3 in amino acids: CASLVGSSNTGELFF. The CDR3 nucleotides are TGCGCCAGCTTGGTCGGGAGCTCAAACACCGGGGAGCTGTTTTTT.

This chain joins TRBV5-2 and TRBJ1-5; TRBD1 was called by the table and not checked on the DNA. TRBV5-2 is given as a pseudogene. The CDR3 totals 14 residues. CDR3 sequence (DNA): TGTGCCAGCAAGACGACAGGGGATTTTCAGCCCCAGCATTTT. It is translated as CASKTTGDFQPQHF.

A few counts support this clonotype. The V and J genes are TRBV20-1 and TRBJ2-1, with 8 nucleotides matching TRBD2. V lost 6 bases and J lost 9; bases outside the gene matches: 13. The CDR3 totals 14 residues. From germline, CDR1 is DFQATT and CDR2 SNEGSKA (reference sequence). As DNA, the CDR3 is TGCAGTGCCCTACCGGGACTAGGCCCCGGTGAGCAGTTCTTC. It codes for CSALPGLGPGEQFF.

In its sample, this clonotype was seen many times. The J gene is TRBJ2-3, the V gene TRBV18; TRBD1 matches 7 bases. The trim removed 2 bases at V and 6 bases at J, leaving 17 bases unmatched. The germline V gene encodes CDR1 KGHSH and CDR2 LQKENI. This CDR3 region has 18 residues. The CDR3 DNA follows: TGTGCCAGCTCACCAGGATTGACAGGGACGGGGCTCAAGGATACGCAGTATTTT. Amino acid sequence: CASSPGLTGTGLKDTQYF.

The sample holds many counts of this clonotype. The chain uses TRBV5-1 and TRBJ1-4, with TRBD1 matching 7 bases. The CDR3 covers 14 residues. V lost 4 bases, J lost 5 bases, and 5 bases stayed unmatched. The germline CDR1 and CDR2 sequences are SGHRS and YFSETQ. CDR3: CASSADRVNEKLFF. Written as DNA, the CDR3 is TGCGCCAGCAGCGCCGACAGGGTGAATGAAAAACTGTTTTTT.

This clonotype appeared a few times. The rearrangement links TRBV12-3 or TRBV12-4 to TRBJ2-6; TRBD1 matches 10 bases. This CDR3 contains 19 residues. Unmatched junction bases numbered 10, after V lost 5 bases and J lost 0 bases. CDR3 sequence: CASSSGGTGALSGANVLTF. CDR3 DNA: TGTGCCAGCAGTAGTGGGGGGACAGGGGCCCTCTCTGGGGCCAACGTCCTGACTTTC.

The chain couples TRBV7-8 to TRBJ2-1, with D perhaps being TRBD1 or TRBD2 (5 bases each). The CDR3 length is 17 residues. V was clipped by 0 bases and J by 7 bases, with 19 bases between them. Germline V gene lookup returns CDR1 SGHVS and CDR2 FQNEAQ. CDR3: CASSLAWDQSGRNEQFF. CDR3 nucleotide sequence: TGTGCCAGCAGCTTAGCGTGGGACCAGTCCGGTCGAAATGAGCAGTTCTTC.

This clonotype was counted many times. J is TRBJ2-1 and V is TRBV7-2, with 14 bases lining up with TRBD2. The V gene's germline CDR1 is SGHTA and CDR2 FQGNSA. The CDR3 runs 15 residues. Losses at the gene ends were 3 bases for V and 8 bases for J; bases not matched to a gene: 3. CDR3 DNA: TGTGCCAGCAGCTTCGGGACTAGCGGGAGTGATGAGCAGTTCTTC. This gives the protein CASSFGTSGSDEQFF.

The chain has TRBV28 and TRBJ1-2, with 8 bases lining up with TRBD1. With 6 bases clipped from V and 3 bases from J, the junction kept 15 bases outside the gene matches. Germline V CDR1 and CDR2: MDHEN, SYDVKM. The CDR3 extends over 17 amino acids. The CDR3 reads CASSSLPRNRGDYGYTF. The CDR3 bases are TGTGCCAGCAGCTCTCTGCCTCGAAACAGGGGGGACTATGGCTACACCTTC.

The rearrangement links TRBV12-5 to TRBJ2-2; 13 bases map to TRBD2. Germline CDR1 and CDR2: LGHNT and FRNRAP. The ends lost 1 base at V and 6 bases at J; junction bases unmatched: 5. The CDR3 contains 17 residues. In DNA form, the CDR3 reads TGTGCTAGTGGTTTGGAGACTAGCGGGAGGTCGGCCGGGGAGCTGTTTTTT. The encoded protein is CASGLETSGRSAGELFF.

This chain links TRBV12-3 or TRBV12-4 with TRBJ2-1; 7 nucleotides align to TRBD2. This CDR3 has 17 residues. V lost 6 bases, J lost 3 bases, and 14 bases stayed unmatched. The CDR3 loop reads CASSRGVRDPNYNEQFF. CDR3 bases: TGTGCCAGCAGCCGGGGGGTCCGGGACCCTAACTACAATGAGCAGTTCTTC.

There are many counts of this clonotype. The V and J genes are TRBV5-1 and TRBJ1-5, with 7 nucleotides matching TRBD1. The J segment lost 11 bases and the V segment lost 0 bases, leaving 11 bases of the junction unmatched. Germline CDR1 reads SGHRS; CDR2 reads YFSETQ. The CDR3 contains 15 residues. The CDR3 DNA follows: TGCGCCAGCAGCTTGGAGCAGGGGGGGGCTCCGACCCAGCATTTT. Translating gives CASSLEQGGAPTQHF.

The chain has TRBV2 and TRBJ1-5; D remains unclear. Germline lookup yields CDR1 SNHLY and CDR2 FYNNEI. Trimming removed 7 bases at V and 0 bases at J, with 10 bases between. The CDR3 has 14 residues. Written as DNA, the CDR3 is TGTGCCAGCAATTTTAAGGGTAGCAATCAGCCCCAGCATTTT. Translated, it gives CASNFKGSNQPQHF.

This clonotype was counted only a few times. The chain employs TRBV19 and TRBJ2-3, with D perhaps matching TRBD1 (5 bases). Germline loops: CDR1 LNHDA, CDR2 SQIVND (reference sequence). The CDR3 consists of 14 residues. This CDR3 is CGTRSARSTDTQYF. For the CDR3, the DNA is TGTGGGACACGGAGTGCTCGTAGCACAGATACGCAGTATTTT.

This clonotype was observed at least ten times. V is TRBV5-1 and J is TRBJ1-5, with D unresolved. Germline values: CDR1 SGHRS, CDR2 YFSETQ. The ends were cut back, 0 bases at V and 9 bases at J, with 10 bases in the middle. The CDR3 is 13 residues long. The CDR3 nucleotides are TGCGCCAGCAGCTTGGATCCTGGTGGGCCCCAGCATTTT. Residues: CASSLDPGGPQHF.

In this sample, this clonotype turned up many times. This chain uses TRBV5-1 with TRBJ2-7; D possibly corresponds to TRBD2 (6 bases). This CDR3 comprises 17 residues. Between the trimmed V and J ends, which lost 4 bases and 0 bases, there was a span of 20 bases. The germline V gene has CDR1 SGHRS and CDR2 YFSETQ. The CDR3 here is CASSPESGTHFSYEQYF. CDR3 coding DNA: TGCGCCAGCAGCCCCGAGTCCGGGACTCATTTCTCCTACGAGCAGTACTTC. Based on the CDR3 plus reference TRBV5-1 and TRBJ2-7, the full variable domain is KAGVTQTPRYLIKTRGQQVTLSCSPISGHRSVSWYQQTPGQGLQFLFEYFSETQRNKGNFPGRFSGRQFSNSRSEMNVSTLELGDSALYLCASSPESGTHFSYEQYFGPGTRLTVT.

This clonotype appeared a few times. The V and J genes are TRBV9 and TRBJ2-1, with TRBD2 identical over 9 bases. This CDR3 has 16 residues. Trimming cost V 3 bases and J 5 bases; bases outside gene matches: 9. Per the germline V gene, CDR1 is SGDLS and CDR2 is YYNGEE. CDR3 loop: CASSARPGLAHNEQFF. The CDR3 nucleotides are TGTGCCAGCAGCGCGCGCCCGGGACTAGCCCACAATGAGCAGTTCTTC.

A few counts support this clonotype. The V and J genes are TRBV12-3 or TRBV12-4 and TRBJ2-3; 9 bases fit TRBD2. This CDR3 has 16 residues. J gave up 1 base and V 3 bases, and 5 bases lay outside the gene matches. CDR3 protein: CASSLGTSFGTDTQYF. In DNA form, the CDR3 reads TGTGCCAGCAGTTTGGGGACTAGCTTCGGCACAGATACGCAGTATTTT.

This clonotype was counted a single time. This chain joins TRBV2 and TRBJ2-2; D not certain. Germline-derived CDR1 and CDR2 are SNHLY and FYNNEI. The ends were cut back, 7 bases at V and 4 bases at J, with 13 bases in the middle. This CDR3 region has 14 residues. This CDR3 reads CASIFLVSTGELFF. DNA of the CDR3: TGTGCCAGCATATTCCTAGTCAGCACCGGGGAGCTGTTTTTT.

The V and J genes are TRBV19 and TRBJ2-5; D perhaps matches TRBD2 (6 bases). Germline CDR1 reads LNHDA; CDR2 reads SQIVND (reference sequence). V was trimmed by 4 bases and J by 0 bases, leaving 21 bases between them. The CDR3 covers 18 residues. In DNA, the CDR3 is TGTGCCAGTAGTACGGGGGATCGTAGCGGAAAGTACCAAGAGACCCAGTACTTC. This codes for CASSTGDRSGKYQETQYF. Based on the CDR3 plus reference TRBV19 and TRBJ2-5, the full variable domain is DGGITQSPKYLFRKEGQNVTLSCEQNLNHDAMYWYRQDPGQGLRLIYYSQIVNDFQKGDIAEGYSVSREKKESFPLTVTSAQKNPTAFYLCASSTGDRSGKYQETQYFGPGTRLLVL.